The 18 T cell receptor beta chains listed next were all sequenced from one sample in a study of blood T cell repertoires in COVID-19. Produced via immunoSEQ multiplex PCR; TCRdb's table is partial and in-frame only. Of some 210,000 clones in the sample, around four fifths were seen once. Material for sequencing was peripheral blood. All receptors come from a man between 45 and 60 years old with active or convalescent COVID-19.

The CDR3 sequence: CAISEGQTNEQFF. In DNA form, the CDR3 reads TGTGCCATCAGTGAGGGACAGACGAATGAGCAGTTCTTC. The chain combines TRBV10-3 with TRBJ2-1, with D perhaps matching TRBD1 (6 bases). Trimming removed 2 bases from V and 7 bases from J, with 9 bases in between. The CDR3 loop spans 13 amino acids. CDR1 and CDR2 (germline): ENHRY, SYGVKD.

The chain recombines TRBV5-1 with TRBJ1-5, with TRBD1 identical over 9 bases. V lost 2 bases and J lost 3; bases outside the gene matches: 9. The CDR3 loop spans 17 amino acids. Germline CDR1 reads SGHRS; CDR2 reads YFSETQ. This CDR3 reads CASSFGTGNSLNQPQHF. The CDR3 DNA reads as TGCGCCAGCAGCTTCGGGACAGGGAATAGCCTCAATCAGCCCCAGCATTTT. Full variable domain (missing parts from reference TRBV5-1 and TRBJ1-5): KAGVTQTPRYLIKTRGQQVTLSCSPISGHRSVSWYQQTPGQGLQFLFEYFSETQRNKGNFPGRFSGRQFSNSRSEMNVSTLELGDSALYLCASSFGTGNSLNQPQHFGDGTRLSIL.

This chain uses TRBV3-1 (or the pseudogene TRBV3-2) with TRBJ2-7; 8 bases match TRBD2. Trimming removed 2 bases from V and 2 bases from J; junction bases left unmatched: 8. Germline V gene sequence: CDR1 LGHDT, CDR2 YNNKEL (reference sequence). CDR3 length: 16 amino acids. CDR3: CASSQTAGALPYEQYF. The CDR3 region has the DNA TGTGCCAGCAGCCAAACAGCGGGAGCATTACCCTACGAGCAGTACTTC.

To note about this clone: In the same sample, other DNA sequences code for this CDR3. The chain joins TRBV18 to TRBJ2-5; unclear D gene. In germline, CDR1 is KGHSH, CDR2 LQKENI. V was clipped by 2 bases and J by 5 bases, with 6 bases between them. CDR3 length: 12 residues. The CDR3 nucleotides read TGTGCCAGCTCACCAATTATTGAGACCCAGTACTTC. This codes for CASSPIIETQYF.

This clone has a single count. This chain joins TRBV18 and TRBJ1-3; unclear D gene. The CDR3 totals 14 residues. Looked up from germline, CDR1 is KGHSH and CDR2 is LQKENI. Trimming stripped 3 bases from V and 4 bases from J, with 10 bases between. The CDR3 DNA is TGTGCCAGCTCACCGCCCGGCAGGGGAAACACCATATATTTT. Translated: CASSPPGRGNTIYF.

The gene calls are TRBV5-1 and TRBJ2-7, with 10 bases aligning to TRBD2. The germline CDR1 and CDR2 sequences are SGHRS and YFSETQ. With V trimmed by 1 base and J by 3 bases, 4 bases remained unmatched. The CDR3 has 15 residues. CDR3 region: CASSLTASGGYEQYF. CDR3 nucleotide sequence: TGCGCCAGCAGCTTGACGGCTAGCGGGGGCTACGAGCAGTACTTC.

This clone was detected only once. This CDR3 reads CASSVTRGGGSTTGELFF. CDR3 DNA: TGTGCCAGCAGTGTGACTCGCGGGGGGGGCTCGACGACCGGGGAGCTGTTTTTT. The chain uses TRBV2 and TRBJ2-2; TRBD2 agrees at 9 bases. The length of the CDR3 is 18 residues. The V gene end was trimmed by 4 bases and the J gene end by 5 bases; junction bases not matched to a gene: 14. Germline CDR1 and CDR2: SNHLY and FYNNEI.

This rearrangement joins TRBV12-3 or TRBV12-4 to TRBJ1-2; D possibly corresponds to TRBD1 (5 bases). This CDR3 is built from 13 residues. Trimming took off 3 bases at V and 8 bases at J, with 13 bases between the two ends. Written as DNA, the CDR3 is TGTGCCAGCAGTTTCAGGCAGGGAGGCGGCTACACCTTC. Its translation: CASSFRQGGGYTF.

The chain links TRBV6-6 to TRBJ1-4; 8 bases align to TRBD1. Unmatched junction bases numbered 8, after V lost 5 bases and J lost 3 bases. Germline lookup yields CDR1 MNHNY and CDR2 SVGAGI (reference sequence). This CDR3 is built from 16 residues. The CDR3 DNA reads TGTGCCAGCAGTCGAAAGACAGGGGTCGCTAATGAAAAACTGTTTTTT. It translates to CASSRKTGVANEKLFF.

V usage is TRBV10-3 and J usage is TRBJ1-1; D is ambiguous. This CDR3 spans 15 amino acids. Trimming took 0 bases from V and 0 from J, leaving 8 bases between them. Germline V lookup: CDR1 ENHRY, CDR2 SYGVKD. CDR3 residues: CAISESTRVNTEAFF. The CDR3 DNA reads as TGTGCCATCAGTGAGTCGACTCGAGTGAACACTGAAGCTTTCTTT.

The chain employs TRBV7-9 and TRBJ1-1; D is perhaps TRBD1 (5 bases). In germline, CDR1 is SEHNR, CDR2 FQNEAQ (reference sequence). The V end lost 1 base, the J end lost 12 bases, and 15 bases lay between the germline ends. The CDR3 covers 13 residues. The CDR3 protein is CASSLVDGGIPFF. The CDR3, as DNA: TGTGCCAGCAGCTTAGTCGACGGGGGTATTCCTTTCTTT.

The gene calls are TRBV18 and TRBJ2-5, with 7 bases identical to TRBD1. CDR3 length equals 11 residues. Germline CDR1 is KGHSH and CDR2 is LQKENI. Here the CDR3 reads CAGQAEETQYF. Written as DNA, the CDR3 is TGTGCAGGACAGGCCGAAGAGACCCAGTACTTC.

The chain joins TRBV28 to TRBJ2-3; a weak D match, TRBD2 (5 bases). V was clipped by 4 bases and J by 3 bases, with 20 bases between them. The CDR3 has 17 residues. Germline assignment: CDR1 MDHEN and CDR2 SYDVKM. This chain's CDR3 is CASSSTLGLGGTDTQYF. CDR3 sequence (DNA): TGTGCCAGCAGTTCTACATTAGGCCTCGGCGGGACAGATACGCAGTATTTT.

Written as DNA, the CDR3 is TGTGCCAGTAGTACACAGGGGAAGGAGACCCAGTACTTC. Translating it yields CASSTQGKETQYF. J is TRBJ2-5 and V is TRBV19, with 7 bases identical to TRBD1. The trim removed 4 bases at V and 5 bases at J, leaving 4 bases unmatched. In germline, CDR1 is LNHDA, CDR2 SQIVND (reference sequence). This CDR3 has 13 amino acids.

The chain joins TRBV7-2 to TRBJ2-1, with 7 bases aligning to TRBD1. The CDR3 is 15 residues long. J was trimmed by 0 bases and V by 4 bases; bases with no gene match: 3. Germline CDR1 and CDR2: SGHTA and FQGNSA. The CDR3 bases are TGTGCCAGCAGCTCGACAGGGTTCTCCTACAATGAGCAGTTCTTC. It specifies CASSSTGFSYNEQFF.

The V and J genes are TRBV2 and TRBJ2-3; a weak D match, TRBD1 (6 bases). There are 15 residues in the CDR3. Per germline, CDR1 SNHLY and CDR2 FYNNEI. Trimming pared 1 base from V and 6 bases from J, leaving 14 bases between. CDR3 sequence reads: CASSEGGHPTDTQYF. For the CDR3, the DNA is TGTGCCAGCAGTGAAGGGGGACACCCGACGGATACGCAGTATTTT. Full variable domain (remainder filled in from reference TRBV2 and TRBJ2-3): EPEVTQTPSHQVTQMGQEVILRCVPISNHLYFYWYRQILGQKVEFLVSFYNNEISEKSEIFDDQFSVERPDGSNFTLKIRSTKLEDSAMYFCASSEGGHPTDTQYFGPGTRLTVL.

The chain combines TRBV7-6 with TRBJ2-2; 10 bases agree with TRBD2. The CDR3 is 17 amino acids. Germline assignment: CDR1 SGHVS and CDR2 FNYEAQ. After removal of 0 bases from V and 4 bases from J, the junction contained 5 bases not matched to a gene. DNA of the CDR3: TGTGCCAGCAGCTTAGCGTTCCTAGCGGGGGTCACCGGGGAGCTGTTTTTT. Translating gives CASSLAFLAGVTGELFF. The variable domain in full, completed from reference TRBV7-6 and TRBJ2-2, reads GAGVSQSPRYKVTKRGQDVALRCDPISGHVSLYWYRQALGQGPEFLTYFNYEAQQDKSGLPNDRFSAERPEGSISTLTIQRTEQRDSAMYRCASSLAFLAGVTGELFFGEGSRLTVL.

The V and J genes are TRBV28 and TRBJ2-7, with D possibly being TRBD2 (6 bases). Per the germline V gene, CDR1 is MDHEN and CDR2 is SYDVKM. V was cut by 6 bases and J by 4 bases, with 19 bases left in between. This CDR3 contains 15 residues. CDR3 in amino acids: CASRGYAGRAYEQYF. The DNA of the CDR3 is TGTGCCAGCAGGGGCTACGCGGGAAGGGCATACGAGCAGTACTTC.